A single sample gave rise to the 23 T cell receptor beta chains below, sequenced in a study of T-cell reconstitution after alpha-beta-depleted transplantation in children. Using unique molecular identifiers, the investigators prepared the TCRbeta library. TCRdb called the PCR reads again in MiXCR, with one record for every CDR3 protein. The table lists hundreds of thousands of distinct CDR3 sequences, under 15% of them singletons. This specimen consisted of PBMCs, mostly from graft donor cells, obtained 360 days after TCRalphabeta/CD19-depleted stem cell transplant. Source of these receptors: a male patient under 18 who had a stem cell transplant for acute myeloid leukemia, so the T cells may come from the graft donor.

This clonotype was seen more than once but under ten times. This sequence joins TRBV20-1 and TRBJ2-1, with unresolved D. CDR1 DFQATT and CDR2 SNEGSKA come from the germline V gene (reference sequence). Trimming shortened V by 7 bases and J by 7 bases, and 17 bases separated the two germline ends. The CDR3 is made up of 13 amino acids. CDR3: CSGNFDVRNEQFF. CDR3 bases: TGCAGTGGGAACTTCGACGTGCGGAATGAGCAGTTCTTC.

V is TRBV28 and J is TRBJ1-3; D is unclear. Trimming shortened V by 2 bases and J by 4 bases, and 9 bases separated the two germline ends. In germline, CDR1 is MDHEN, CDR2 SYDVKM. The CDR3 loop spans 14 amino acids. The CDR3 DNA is TGTGCCAGCAGTTTACGAATAGGCGGAAACACCATATATTTT. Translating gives CASSLRIGGNTIYF.

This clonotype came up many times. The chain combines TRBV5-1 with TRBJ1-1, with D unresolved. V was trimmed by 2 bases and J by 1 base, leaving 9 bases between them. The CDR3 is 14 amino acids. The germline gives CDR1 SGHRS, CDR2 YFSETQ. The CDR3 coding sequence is TGCGCCAGCAGCTTACACAGCCCGAACACTGAAGCTTTCTTT. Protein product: CASSLHSPNTEAFF.

CDR3 DNA: TGCGCCAGCAGCTTGAACAGGGGAGACTATGGCTACACCTTC. It is translated as CASSLNRGDYGYTF. The rearrangement joins TRBV5-1 to TRBJ1-2; 7 bases fit TRBD1. V trimming: 1 base; J trimming: 3 bases; junction bases outside the gene matches: 3. Germline V CDR1 and CDR2: SGHRS, YFSETQ. The CDR3 sequence is 14 residues long.

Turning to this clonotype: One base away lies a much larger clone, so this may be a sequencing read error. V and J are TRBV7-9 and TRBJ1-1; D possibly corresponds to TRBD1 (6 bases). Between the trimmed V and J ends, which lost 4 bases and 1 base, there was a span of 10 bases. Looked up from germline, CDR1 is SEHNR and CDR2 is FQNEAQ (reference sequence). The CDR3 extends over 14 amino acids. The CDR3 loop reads CASSYGQTNTEAFF. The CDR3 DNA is TGTGCCAGCAGCTACGGACAGACGAACACTGAAGCTTTCTTT.

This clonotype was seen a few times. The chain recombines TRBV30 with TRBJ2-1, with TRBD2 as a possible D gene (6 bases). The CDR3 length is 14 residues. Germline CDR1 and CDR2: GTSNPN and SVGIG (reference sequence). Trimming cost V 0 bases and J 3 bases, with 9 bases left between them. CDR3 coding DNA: TGTGCCTGGAGTGTCTGGCGGGACTACAATGAGCAGTTCTTC. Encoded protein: CAWSVWRDYNEQFF. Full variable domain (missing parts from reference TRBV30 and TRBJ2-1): SQTIHQWPATLVQPVGSPLSLECTVEGTSNPNLYWYRQAAGRGLQLLFYSVGIGQISSEVPQNLSASRPQDRQFILSSKKLLLSDSGFYLCAWSVWRDYNEQFFGPGTRLTVL.

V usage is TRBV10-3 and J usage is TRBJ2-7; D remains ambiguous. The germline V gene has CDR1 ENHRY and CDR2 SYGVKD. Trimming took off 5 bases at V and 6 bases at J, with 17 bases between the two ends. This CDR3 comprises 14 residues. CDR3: CAISLNHQVGEQYF. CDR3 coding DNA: TGTGCCATCAGTCTAAACCACCAGGTTGGCGAGCAGTACTTC.

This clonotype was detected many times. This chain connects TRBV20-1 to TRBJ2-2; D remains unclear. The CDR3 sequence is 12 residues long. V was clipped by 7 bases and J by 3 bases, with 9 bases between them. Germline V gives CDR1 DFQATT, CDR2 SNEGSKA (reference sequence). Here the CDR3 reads CSVVVYTGELFF. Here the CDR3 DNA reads TGCAGTGTTGTCGTCTACACCGGGGAGCTGTTTTTT.

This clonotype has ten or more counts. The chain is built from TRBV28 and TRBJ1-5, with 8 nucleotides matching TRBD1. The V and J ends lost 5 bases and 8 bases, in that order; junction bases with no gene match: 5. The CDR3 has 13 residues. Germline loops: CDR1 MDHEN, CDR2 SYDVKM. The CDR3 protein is CASSTDRGKPQHF. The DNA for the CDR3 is TGTGCCAGCAGTACTGACAGGGGCAAGCCCCAGCATTTT.

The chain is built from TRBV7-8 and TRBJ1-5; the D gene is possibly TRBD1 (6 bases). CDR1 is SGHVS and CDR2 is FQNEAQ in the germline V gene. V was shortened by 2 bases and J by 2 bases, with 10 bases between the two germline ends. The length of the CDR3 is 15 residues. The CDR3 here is CASSLQGTGNQPQHF. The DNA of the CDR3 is TGTGCCAGCAGCTTACAGGGGACGGGCAATCAGCCCCAGCATTTT.

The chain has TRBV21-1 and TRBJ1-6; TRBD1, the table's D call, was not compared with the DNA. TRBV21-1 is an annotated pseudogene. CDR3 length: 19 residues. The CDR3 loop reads CASSKRKTPDSDYNSPLHF. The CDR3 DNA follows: TGTGCCAGCAGCAAAAGAAAGACCCCAGACAGCGATTATAATTCACCCCTCCACTTT.

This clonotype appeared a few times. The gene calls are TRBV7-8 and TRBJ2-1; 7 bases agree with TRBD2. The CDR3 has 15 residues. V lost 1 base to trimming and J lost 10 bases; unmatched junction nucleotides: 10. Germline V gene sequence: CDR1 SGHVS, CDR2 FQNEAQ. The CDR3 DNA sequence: TGTGCCAGCAGCTTAGAAGGGTTCCTAGCGGAGGAGCAGTTCTTC. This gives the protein CASSLEGFLAEEQFF.

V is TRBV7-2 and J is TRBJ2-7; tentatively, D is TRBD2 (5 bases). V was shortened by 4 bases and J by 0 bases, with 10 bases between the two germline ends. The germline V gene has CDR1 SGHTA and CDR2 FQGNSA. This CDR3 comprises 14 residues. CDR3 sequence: CASSSGLGSYEQYF. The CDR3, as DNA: TGTGCCAGCAGCTCAGGACTGGGCTCCTACGAGCAGTACTTC.

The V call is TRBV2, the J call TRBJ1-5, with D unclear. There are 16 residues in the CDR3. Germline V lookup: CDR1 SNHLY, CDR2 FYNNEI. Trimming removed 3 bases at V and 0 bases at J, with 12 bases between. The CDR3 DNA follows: TGTGCCAGCAGTGACAGGAGAAGATATAGCAATCAGCCCCAGCATTTT. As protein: CASSDRRRYSNQPQHF.

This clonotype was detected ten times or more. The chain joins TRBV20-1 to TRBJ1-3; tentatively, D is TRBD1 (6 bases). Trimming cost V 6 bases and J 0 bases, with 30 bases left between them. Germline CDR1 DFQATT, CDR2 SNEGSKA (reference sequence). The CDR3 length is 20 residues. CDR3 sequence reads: CSAPDSRKGDRSYSGNTIYF. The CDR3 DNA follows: TGCAGTGCCCCGGATAGTAGAAAAGGAGACAGGTCTTACTCTGGAAACACCATATATTTT.

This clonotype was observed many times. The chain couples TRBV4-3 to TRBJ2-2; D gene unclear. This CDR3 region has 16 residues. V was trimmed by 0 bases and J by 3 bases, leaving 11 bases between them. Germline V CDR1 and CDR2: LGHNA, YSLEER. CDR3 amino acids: CASSQDDRHYTGELFF. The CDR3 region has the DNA TGCGCCAGCAGCCAAGATGATCGGCACTACACCGGGGAGCTGTTTTTT.

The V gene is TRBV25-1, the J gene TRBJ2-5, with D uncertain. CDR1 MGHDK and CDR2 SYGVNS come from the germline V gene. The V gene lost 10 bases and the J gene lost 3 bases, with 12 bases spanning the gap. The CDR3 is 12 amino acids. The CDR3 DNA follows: TGTGCCACCCAGAAAAGGGAAGAGACCCAGTACTTC. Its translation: CATQKREETQYF.

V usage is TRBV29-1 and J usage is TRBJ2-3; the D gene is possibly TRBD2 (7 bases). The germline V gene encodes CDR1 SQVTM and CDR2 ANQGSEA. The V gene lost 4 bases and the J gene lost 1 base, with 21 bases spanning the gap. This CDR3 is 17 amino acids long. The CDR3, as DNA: TGCAGCGTTGTACAGGGAGAGGGCGGGAGTGGCACAGATACGCAGTATTTT. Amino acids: CSVVQGEGGSGTDTQYF.

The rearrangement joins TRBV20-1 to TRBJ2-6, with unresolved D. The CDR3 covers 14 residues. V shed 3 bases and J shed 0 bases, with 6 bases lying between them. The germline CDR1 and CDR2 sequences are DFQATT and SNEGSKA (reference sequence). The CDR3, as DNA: TGCAGTGCTAGCCGCCTCTCTGGGGCCAACGTCCTGACTTTC. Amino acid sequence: CSASRLSGANVLTF.

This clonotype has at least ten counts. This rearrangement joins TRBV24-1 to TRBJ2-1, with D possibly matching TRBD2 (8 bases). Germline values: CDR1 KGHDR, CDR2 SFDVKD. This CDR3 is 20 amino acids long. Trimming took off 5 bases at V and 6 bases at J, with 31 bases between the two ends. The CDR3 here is CATSGKGAGSGALNRNEQFF. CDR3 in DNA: TGTGCCACCAGTGGGAAGGGGGCGGGTAGCGGGGCCCTGAACCGCAATGAGCAGTTCTTC.

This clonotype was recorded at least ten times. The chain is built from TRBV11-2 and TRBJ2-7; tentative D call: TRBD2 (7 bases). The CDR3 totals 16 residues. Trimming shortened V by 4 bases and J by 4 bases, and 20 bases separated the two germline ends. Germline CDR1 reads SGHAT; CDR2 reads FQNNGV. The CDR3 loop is CASSSGWGGQRYEQYF. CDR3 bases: TGTGCCAGCAGCTCCGGGTGGGGGGGCCAGCGATACGAGCAGTACTTC.

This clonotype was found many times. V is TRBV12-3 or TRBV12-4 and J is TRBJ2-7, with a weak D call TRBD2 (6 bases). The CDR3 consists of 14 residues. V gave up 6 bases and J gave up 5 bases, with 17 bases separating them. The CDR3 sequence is CASRPVGGFNEQYF. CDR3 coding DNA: TGTGCCAGCAGACCAGTCGGGGGATTCAACGAGCAGTACTTC.

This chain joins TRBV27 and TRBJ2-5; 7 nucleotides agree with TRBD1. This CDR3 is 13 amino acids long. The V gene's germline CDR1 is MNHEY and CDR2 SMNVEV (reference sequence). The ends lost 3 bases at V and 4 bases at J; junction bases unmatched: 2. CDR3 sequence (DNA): TGTGCCAGCAGTTTGGGACAGAGAGAGACCCAGTACTTC. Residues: CASSLGQRETQYF.